This TCR beta chain emerged from a study of shared clonotypes between healthy human individuals. On the study more broadly: Donors were two women and a few men aged 18 to 49.

Whole-study findings and limits: Memory subsets had estimated richness that was generally smaller than that of naive subsets.

Template for every sorted-subset replicate PCR totaled about 0.2 ug DNA, roughly 30,000 T cell genomes. In the original processing: Quality scores were absent from the junction-only immunoSEQ sequences, so filtering differed. TCRdb's table, derived via immunoSEQ multiplex PCR, lists solely in-frame clones and lacks some. The V and J calls and clone size come from that table; D and trimming were worked out from the DNA. The top ten hold 0.5% to 0.6% of the sample, which has approximately 1,000,000 clones, about 80% seen once. A word on this clone: No antigen is known for it.

Between the trimmed V and J ends, which lost 4 bases and 2 bases, there was a span of 17 bases. The CDR3 sequence is 16 residues long. The V gene's germline CDR1 is SGHAT and CDR2 FQNNGV. This clonotype was obtained from a man between 18 and 35 years old in good health. Some clones in this sample may be carry-over from other donors' samples. Sample: memory CD4+ T cells from PBMCs. Specified subset: CD45RA-negative fraction. The chain links TRBV11-2 to TRBJ1-2; the D is unclear. CDR3 in amino acids: CASSSLRVGRNYGYTF. The CDR3 DNA reads TGTGCCAGCAGCTCACTCCGTGTCGGCAGAAACTATGGCTACACCTTC.